The 27 T cell receptor beta chains below come from one sample, sequenced in a study of blood T cell repertoires in COVID-19. TCRdb keeps only in-frame clones here, not all; method: immunoSEQ multiplex PCR. The sample carries 100,000 to 150,000 clones, approximately 85% recorded once. Sequencing input: peripheral blood. The receptors derive from an elderly woman with acute or convalescent COVID-19.

This clone has only one observation. The chain uses TRBV10-3 and TRBJ1-2; 7 bases agree with TRBD1. The CDR3 extends over 15 amino acids. V trimming: 11 bases; J trimming: 2 bases; junction bases outside the gene matches: 14. Germline lookup yields CDR1 ENHRY and CDR2 SYGVKD. The CDR3 DNA sequence: TGTGCCTCAGGGGGAGAATGGACAGTCAACTATGGCTACACCTTC. It encodes CASGGEWTVNYGYTF.

The rearrangement uses TRBV9 and TRBJ1-1, with TRBD1 identical over 9 bases. CDR3 size: 12 residues. CDR1 is SGDLS and CDR2 is YYNGEE in the germline V gene. V was pared by 4 bases and J by 7 bases, with 2 bases of the junction left unmatched. This chain's CDR3 is CASSPGQGEAFF. The CDR3 DNA follows: TGTGCCAGCAGCCCGGGACAGGGTGAAGCTTTCTTT.

This clone was counted a single time. The chain links TRBV7-9 to TRBJ1-2, with 8 bases fitting TRBD1. Germline V gives CDR1 SEHNR, CDR2 FQNEAQ (reference sequence). There are 11 residues in the CDR3. Trimming cost V 6 bases and J 8 bases; bases outside gene matches: 2. The CDR3 region is CASSRDRGYTF. The CDR3 DNA is TGTGCCAGCAGTCGGGACAGGGGCTACACCTTC.

On this clone: The same CDR3 also results from other DNA sequences found in this sample. The J gene is TRBJ1-1, the V gene TRBV7-9; D might be TRBD1 (6 bases). Trimming stripped 5 bases from V and 2 bases from J, with 9 bases between. CDR3 size: 13 residues. Per the germline V gene, CDR1 is SEHNR and CDR2 is FQNEAQ (reference sequence). The CDR3 here is CASSRTVNTEAFF. The CDR3 DNA is TGTGCCAGCAGCCGGACAGTAAACACTGAAGCTTTCTTT.

This chain uses TRBV6-5 with TRBJ1-2; maybe TRBD1 (5 bases). The germline gives CDR1 MNHEY, CDR2 SVGAGI. The CDR3 extends over 12 amino acids. V gave up 6 bases and J gave up 7 bases, with 12 bases separating them. Written as DNA, the CDR3 is TGTGCCAGCAGGATGACAGTCGGTGGCTACACCTTC. This translates into CASRMTVGGYTF.

The V gene is TRBV2, the J gene TRBJ1-6; D unclear. The CDR3 consists of 11 residues. CDR1 and CDR2 (germline): SNHLY, FYNNEI. The V end was cut by 8 bases, the J end by 8 bases, with 7 bases between. The CDR3 region is CASLRDSPLHF. The CDR3, as DNA: TGTGCCAGCCTGAGGGATTCACCCCTCCACTTT.

The J gene is TRBJ1-1, the V gene TRBV5-1; D is uncertain. Trimming shortened V by 6 bases and J by 3 bases, and 12 bases separated the two germline ends. The germline V gene has CDR1 SGHRS and CDR2 YFSETQ. CDR3 length: 13 amino acids. The CDR3 DNA reads as TGCGCCAGCAACCCCGGTATGGACACTGAAGCTTTCTTT. It encodes CASNPGMDTEAFF. Using reference TRBV5-1 and TRBJ1-1 for the parts outside the CDR3, the full variable domain is KAGVTQTPRYLIKTRGQQVTLSCSPISGHRSVSWYQQTPGQGLQFLFEYFSETQRNKGNFPGRFSGRQFSNSRSEMNVSTLELGDSALYLCASNPGMDTEAFFGQGTRLTVV.

V usage is TRBV3-1 (or the pseudogene TRBV3-2) and J usage is TRBJ2-3; 14 nucleotides line up with TRBD2. Germline values: CDR1 LGHDT, CDR2 YNNKEL (reference sequence). The CDR3 is 16 amino acids. Unmatched junction bases numbered 5, after V lost 6 bases and J lost 3 bases. CDR3 loop: CASRPTSGGATDTQYF. The CDR3 DNA reads as TGTGCCAGCAGGCCGACTAGCGGGGGGGCAACAGATACGCAGTATTTT.

V usage is TRBV4-2 and J usage is TRBJ2-7; D remains unclear. This CDR3 is built from 14 residues. The germline CDR1 and CDR2 sequences are LGHNA and YNFKEQ. Trimming removed 0 bases at V and 2 bases at J, with 8 bases between. The CDR3 DNA follows: TGTGCCAGCAGCCAAGACATAGCAGCCTACGAGCAGTACTTC. Residues: CASSQDIAAYEQYF.

This chain joins TRBV5-4 and TRBJ2-1; 9 bases are shared with TRBD1. Germline assignment: CDR1 SGHNT and CDR2 YYREEE (reference sequence). There are 15 residues in the CDR3. With 3 bases clipped from V and 8 bases from J, the junction kept 9 bases outside the gene matches. The CDR3 bases are TGTGCCAGCAGCTCACCACAGGGGGCTAGCGATGAGCAGTTCTTC. Its translation: CASSSPQGASDEQFF.

The rearrangement links TRBV6-5 to TRBJ1-5; no definite D call. Deletions cut 5 bases from V and 6 bases from J, with 14 bases between. Germline loops: CDR1 MNHEY, CDR2 SVGAGI. This CDR3 contains 14 residues. In nucleotides, the CDR3 is TGTGCCAGCAGTCGCCTCGCAGAAGTTCAGCCCCAGCATTTT. This sequence encodes CASSRLAEVQPQHF.

This clone was seen just once. This rearrangement joins TRBV6-6 to TRBJ2-1; D ambiguous. Germline V gene data show CDR1 as MNHNY and CDR2 as SVGAGI (reference sequence). The V end lost 4 bases, the J end lost 7 bases, and 11 bases lay between the germline ends. The CDR3 runs 13 residues. The CDR3 sequence: CASSSSYGNEQFF. CDR3 DNA: TGTGCCAGCAGTTCCAGCTACGGGAATGAGCAGTTCTTC.

The chain combines TRBV6-1 with TRBJ1-5; weak D call: TRBD1 (5 bases). From germline, CDR1 is MNHNS and CDR2 SASEGT. The CDR3 runs to 15 residues. Trimming stripped 3 bases from V and 8 bases from J, with 17 bases between. CDR3 sequence (DNA): TGTGCCAGCAGTGAGGGCCGCGCAGGGAGGGAGCCCCAGCATTTT. It codes for CASSEGRAGREPQHF.

The V call is TRBV12-3 or TRBV12-4, the J call TRBJ1-5; no clear D gene. The V and J ends lost 3 bases and 8 bases respectively, with 11 bases between them. This CDR3 is 13 amino acids long. The chain's CDR3 is CASSFDERKPQHF. Here the CDR3 DNA reads TGTGCCAGCAGTTTTGATGAGCGGAAGCCCCAGCATTTT.

This rearrangement joins TRBV7-8 to TRBJ2-1; TRBD1 aligns across 8 bases. Germline values: CDR1 SGHVS, CDR2 FQNEAQ. The CDR3 is 15 residues long. V lost 3 bases, J lost 8 bases, and 9 bases stayed unmatched. CDR3 DNA: TGTGCCAGCAGCTTTGACAGGGGAGATCGCGATGAGCAGTTCTTC. Translated: CASSFDRGDRDEQFF. The entire variable domain, with the rest obtained from reference TRBV7-8 and TRBJ2-1, is as follows: GAGVSQSPRYKVAKRGQDVALRCDPISGHVSLFWYQQALGQGPEFLTYFQNEAQLDKSGLPSDRFFAERPEGSVSTLKIQRTQQEDSAVYLCASSFDRGDRDEQFFGPGTRLTVL.

This sequence joins TRBV5-1 and TRBJ1-1; TRBD1 matches at 9 bases. The CDR3 length is 15 residues. V trimming: 4 bases; J trimming: 1 base; junction bases outside the gene matches: 5. CDR1 is SGHRS, CDR2 YFSETQ, per germline. Written as DNA, the CDR3 is TGCGCCAGCAGCGAACAGGGGGCCCGGAACACTGAAGCTTTCTTT. Its protein product is CASSEQGARNTEAFF.

The gene calls are TRBV6-5 and TRBJ1-1; 7 nucleotides line up with TRBD1. The ends lost 8 bases at V and 3 bases at J; junction bases unmatched: 6. The V gene's germline CDR1 is MNHEY and CDR2 SVGAGI. This CDR3 contains 13 residues. The chain's CDR3 is CASRNRGDTEAFF. The DNA for the CDR3 is TGTGCCAGCCGGAACAGGGGAGACACTGAAGCTTTCTTT.

The rearrangement joins TRBV4-1 to TRBJ1-5; 7 bases are shared with TRBD1. Germline CDR1 and CDR2: MGHRA and YSYEKL. The CDR3 covers 15 residues. V gave up 5 bases and J gave up 4 bases; unmatched junction bases: 8. CDR3 sequence: CASSLSGTVNQPQHF. CDR3 DNA: TGCGCCAGCAGCTTATCCGGGACAGTAAATCAGCCCCAGCATTTT.

This clone has just one count. The rearrangement uses TRBV6-5 and TRBJ1-3; D unclear. The CDR3 sequence is 15 residues long. Germline CDR1 MNHEY, CDR2 SVGAGI. V was shortened by 10 bases and J by 0 bases, with 16 bases between the two germline ends. The CDR3 loop is CATLKTAVSGNTIYF. Here the CDR3 DNA reads TGTGCCACCCTCAAAACAGCCGTCTCTGGAAACACCATATATTTT.

This clone was seen just once. This rearrangement joins TRBV6-5 to TRBJ1-1; D ambiguous. Trimming removed 0 bases at V and 1 base at J, with 6 bases between. The germline V gene has CDR1 MNHEY and CDR2 SVGAGI. There are 14 residues in the CDR3. The CDR3 region is CASSYSRQNTEAFF. Here the CDR3 DNA reads TGTGCCAGCAGTTACTCGAGGCAGAACACTGAAGCTTTCTTT.

The chain uses TRBV29-1 and TRBJ1-2; a possible D gene is TRBD1 (6 bases). Germline CDR1 and CDR2: SQVTM and ANQGSEA. The CDR3 extends over 13 amino acids. Trimming removed 4 bases from V and 4 bases from J, with 13 bases in between. The CDR3 DNA reads TGCAGCGTTGTGAAGGGGGGGACCTATGGCTACACCTTC. Amino acids: CSVVKGGTYGYTF.

The chain has TRBV5-4 and TRBJ1-2, with a weak D call TRBD1 (5 bases). The germline gives CDR1 SGHNT, CDR2 YYREEE (reference sequence). The V and J ends lost 4 bases and 7 bases respectively, with 11 bases between them. The CDR3 length is 12 residues. The CDR3 DNA follows: TGTGCCAGCAGCACCCCGGGGGTTGGCTACACCTTC. This encodes CASSTPGVGYTF.

The V and J genes are TRBV10-1 and TRBJ1-4; D call uncertain. Germline V lookup: CDR1 WNHNN, CDR2 SYGVQD (reference sequence). Trimming removed 2 bases from V and 10 bases from J, with 14 bases in between. The CDR3 loop spans 14 amino acids. The CDR3 protein is CASSEEASTGKLFF. The CDR3 region has the DNA TGCGCCAGCAGTGAGGAGGCCTCCACGGGAAAACTGTTTTTT.

The J gene is TRBJ2-3, the V gene TRBV6-5; the D gene is possibly TRBD1 (5 bases). The CDR3 has 14 residues. V was trimmed by 5 bases and J by 2 bases, leaving 11 bases between them. The germline gives CDR1 MNHEY, CDR2 SVGAGI. This CDR3 is CASSPGSHTDTQYF. The DNA for the CDR3 is TGTGCCAGCAGTCCAGGGTCCCACACAGATACGCAGTATTTT.

This chain uses TRBV6-5 with TRBJ1-2; D is perhaps TRBD1 (5 bases). CDR1 is MNHEY and CDR2 is SVGAGI in the germline V gene. The CDR3 length is 13 residues. Deletions cut 6 bases from V and 8 bases from J, with 16 bases between. As DNA, the CDR3 is TGTGCCAGCAGGCCGGGGGGGTATAACGGCTACACCTTC. As protein: CASRPGGYNGYTF.

This clone was picked up a small number of times. The J gene is TRBJ1-2, the V gene TRBV10-3, with D perhaps matching TRBD1 (5 bases). The germline V gene has CDR1 ENHRY and CDR2 SYGVKD. The CDR3 length is 12 residues. Trimming pared 10 bases from V and 4 bases from J, leaving 13 bases between. This CDR3 reads CATQGSGYGYTF. In DNA form, the CDR3 reads TGTGCCACTCAGGGTTCAGGCTATGGCTACACCTTC.

The chain joins TRBV2 to TRBJ2-1, with D possibly TRBD2 on 6 matching bases. Trimming shortened V by 6 bases and J by 8 bases, and 14 bases separated the two germline ends. The CDR3 covers 13 residues. Per germline, CDR1 SNHLY and CDR2 FYNNEI. CDR3 sequence (DNA): TGTGCCAGCAGCCCGGGACTTTCCGATGAGCAGTTCTTC. This encodes CASSPGLSDEQFF.